This TCR beta chain was sequenced in a study of blood T cell repertoires in COVID-19 (TCRdb year 2020). In the study overall: Samples covering the acute and convalescent phases of COVID-19 were provided by collaborators in the United States, Italy and Spain. The prospective study material was composed of cDNA or gDNA derived from T cells, B-cell-depleted T cells, or PBMCs. Deeply sampled blood TCRbeta repertoires from subjects exposed to, actively infected with, or recovered from COVID-19 were included in the dataset. The repertoires were made available in a free public database intended to serve as a resource for research on the immune response to SARS-CoV-2. The samples were drawn from two sources: the first 160 participants of the ongoing ImmuneRACE study, and 1,000 to 1,500 subjects contributed by 6 global collaborators. A de-identified subject ID, COVID-19 status, age in years and sex were almost always included in the sample metadata. Where available, HLA class I and class II types were obtained from metadata supplied by the sample provider rather than from assay-based typing.

Broader findings and caveats from the paper: The amount of clinical and demographic metadata varied by source and participant and was provided uncurated.

Based on the germline V gene, the CDR1 and CDR2 sequences are MNHNS and SASEGT. Trimming at the junction amounts to 2 bases on V and 8 bases on J, and the germline ends lie 16 bases apart. The CDR3 holds 15 amino acids from the cysteine to the phenylalanine. Only the CDR3 portion is preserved as DNA: 45 bases, with reading frame beginning at the first base. Each collaborating institution followed its own protocols to collect whole blood in K2EDTA tubes. For TCRbeta analysis, collaborators shipped samples in one of three forms: frozen whole blood, isolated PBMCs, or DNA extracted from either of those sample types. The immunoSEQ Assay, a bias-controlled multiplex PCR, was used to amplify TCRbeta CDR3 regions from genomic DNA. Processing in the source paper ran as follows. Nucleated cell counts per sample were estimated from amplification of reference gene primers within the assay. Sequence reads were collapsed and filtered to measure the absolute abundance of every unique TCRbeta CDR3 rearrangement. For each sample, productive Simpson clonality was calculated as the square root of Simpson's diversity index over productive rearrangements. TCRdb mirrors the immuneACCESS table, restricted to in-frame sequences. Some clones are absent from its copies; in checked studies, under half trace to an unresolved V gene, and the reason for the others is unknown. That table supplies the V and J calls and clone size; D and trimming were determined from the DNA. The sample profile shows approximately 52,000 clones; around 93% of them were found once. The ten largest clones add up to approximately 3% of the sample.

Details on this clone: The clone's antigen remains unknown. Base-call qualities are not available, and no considerably larger clone is one nucleotide away.

The sequence joins TRBV6-1 to TRBJ1-5, and possibly TRBD1, on 6 matching bases. The TCR was taken from a man between 45 and 60 years old with acute or convalescent COVID-19. Sequences were obtained from peripheral blood. At the DNA level, the sequence is TGTGCCAGCAGTGAAACAAGGGACACCATGGAGCCCCAGCATTTT. Translated, this is CASSETRDTMEPQHF.